This T cell receptor beta chain came from a study of Tregs in tolerant kidney transplant recipients. Overall study: Related graft donors supplied nonmyeloablative bone marrow transplants, and mixed chimerism was transient. Study-wide points: Tolerant patients' donor-specific Tregs expanded beyond overall Tregs, suggesting antigen-driven growth. Biological reproducibility was not directly addressed in this study.

Germline CDR1 and CDR2: SEHNR and FQNEAQ (reference sequence). Trimming removed 1 base from V and 5 bases from J, with 11 bases in between. The CDR3 sequence is 15 residues long. CD4+CD25+CD127- Tregs, CD4+CD25- non-Tregs, CD4 and CD8 cells were sorted. This table comes from immunoSEQ multiplex PCR, and its TCRdb copy is limited to in-frame clones, with some not included. The profile shows around 78,000 clones, approximately 90% of them singletons. In regard to this clone: Its antigen is as yet unknown.

The clonotype comes from a human donor who received a combined kidney and bone marrow transplant. The specimen comprised Tregs from blood, sampled before the transplant. V gene TRBV7-9 combines with J gene TRBJ1-4, with a possible D match to TRBD1 (5 bases). CDR3: CASSLVGGPNEKLFF. Written as DNA, the CDR3 is TGTGCCAGCAGCTTAGTCGGGGGTCCAAATGAAAAACTGTTTTTT.